Below are 10 T cell receptor beta chains sequenced from a single sample in a study of blood T cell repertoires in COVID-19. Here immunoSEQ multiplex PCR was the method, and the copy in TCRdb shows in-frame clones only, minus some. The data contain roughly 250,000 clones, around 93% of them singletons. The sample taken for sequencing was PBMCs or T cells enriched from blood (not recorded which). The receptors stem from a human donor in a cohort exposed to, infected with or recovered from COVID-19 (not recorded which). The donor label of this sample is uncertain.

This chain joins TRBV4-3 and TRBJ1-2; D call uncertain. V lost 4 bases and J lost 4, with 16 bases in between. The CDR3 loop spans 15 amino acids. CDR1 is LGHNA, CDR2 YSLEER, per germline. The CDR3 spells CASSPGEEVFYGYTF. As DNA, the CDR3 is TGCGCCAGCAGCCCTGGTGAGGAAGTCTTCTATGGCTACACCTTC.

The chain uses TRBV5-1 and TRBJ2-2; 7 nucleotides match TRBD1. Germline V gene sequence: CDR1 SGHRS, CDR2 YFSETQ. After removal of 6 bases from V and 6 bases from J, the junction contained 5 bases not matched to a gene. This CDR3 contains 13 residues. CDR3 sequence reads: CASNEGAAGELFF. CDR3 DNA sequence: TGCGCCAGCAACGAGGGGGCGGCCGGGGAGCTGTTTTTT.

DNA for the CDR3: TGCGCCAGCAGCCAAAACGGCCAGGGGGGGACCCAGTACTTC. It encodes CASSQNGQGGTQYF. The rearrangement joins TRBV4-3 to TRBJ2-5; tentative D call: TRBD1 (7 bases). Germline CDR1 is LGHNA and CDR2 is YSLEER. The CDR3 length is 14 residues. The V gene lost 2 bases and the J gene lost 7 bases, with 14 bases spanning the gap.

The gene calls are TRBV19 and TRBJ1-5; no reliable D call. CDR1 LNHDA and CDR2 SQIVND come from the germline V gene (reference sequence). The CDR3 consists of 17 residues. V was clipped by 3 bases and J by 0 bases, with 15 bases between them. The CDR3 is CASSIGGRTHSNQPQHF. DNA of the CDR3: TGTGCCAGTAGTATTGGAGGGCGGACGCATAGCAATCAGCCCCAGCATTTT.

This rearrangement joins TRBV6-5 to TRBJ2-7; 7 bases line up with TRBD1. Trimming at V came to 7 bases and at J to 2 bases, leaving 5 bases not matched to a gene. The CDR3 contains 13 residues. Germline V gene sequence: CDR1 MNHEY, CDR2 SVGAGI. The CDR3, as DNA: TGTGCCAGCAATGGACAGGATACCTACGAGCAGTACTTC. Amino acid sequence: CASNGQDTYEQYF.

The chain uses TRBV19 and TRBJ2-7; the D gene is possibly TRBD2 (6 bases). The V gene's germline CDR1 is LNHDA and CDR2 SQIVND (reference sequence). CDR3 length: 15 residues. Trimming left V 9 bases short and J 3 bases short, with 21 bases between. The CDR3 DNA follows: TGTGCCAGCCCGAGAGTCAGGGACTGCTTCTACGAGCAGTACTTC. Its protein is CASPRVRDCFYEQYF.

J is TRBJ1-5 and V is TRBV2; D might be TRBD1 (6 bases). V was trimmed by 5 bases and J by 7 bases, leaving 9 bases between them. Germline CDR1 is SNHLY and CDR2 is FYNNEI. The CDR3 totals 12 residues. The CDR3 DNA is TGTGCCAGCAGTCAGGGGAGCCAGCCCCAGCATTTT. Protein sequence: CASSQGSQPQHF.

The genes are TRBV10-3 and TRBJ1-1, with D perhaps matching TRBD1 (6 bases). The CDR3 contains 14 residues. CDR1 ENHRY and CDR2 SYGVKD come from the germline V gene. The V and J ends lost 4 bases and 1 base respectively, with 10 bases between them. The CDR3 region is CAISAAGENTEAFF. DNA of the CDR3: TGTGCCATCAGTGCGGCAGGGGAGAACACTGAAGCTTTCTTT.

This chain connects TRBV7-3 to TRBJ2-1, with 8 bases lining up with TRBD1. The V gene end was trimmed by 4 bases and the J gene end by 6 bases; junction bases not matched to a gene: 2. The CDR3 sequence is 13 residues long. CDR1 and CDR2 from the germline V gene are SGHTA and FQGTGA. The CDR3, as DNA: TGTGCCAGCAGCTCCACAGGGGGCAATGAGCAGTTCTTC. Its protein is CASSSTGGNEQFF.

The V call is TRBV5-5, the J call TRBJ2-7; the match to TRBD2 covers 13 bases. Germline CDR1 is SGHKS and CDR2 is YYEKEE (reference sequence). CDR3 length equals 17 residues. The V and J ends lost 1 base and 0 bases, in that order; junction bases with no gene match: 4. The CDR3, as DNA: TGTGCCAGCAGCTTGATTAGACTAGCGGGGGGCTCCTACGAGCAGTACTTC. It codes for CASSLIRLAGGSYEQYF.